The following is a T cell receptor beta chain sequence with its context. Its antigen target is currently unknown. One base away there is no much larger clone; base qualities are not given. The data originate from a study of blood T cells in healthy people across ages (dated by TCRdb to the mid-2010s). Regarding the complete study: In model experiments, template switching captured roughly one uniquely barcoded TCR beta cDNA molecule for every two T cells. For two donors (one aged 18 to 30 and one aged 80 or older), the study analyzed two additional independent replicas of 1 million unique cDNA reads from the same blood draw. Four age groups were formed from the donors: young (average around 15 years), middle-aged (around 40), aged (roughly 59) and long-lived (around 82). To avoid experimental bias, donors of different ages were distributed randomly across sequencing lanes. To track age-related changes in TCR beta repertoire diversity, the study relied on deep sequencing normalized with unique cDNA molecular identifiers. Points the paper makes about the study in general: Since profiling was done on bulk unsorted PBMCs, naive and antigen-experienced compartments could not be conclusively compared. Observed TCR beta diversity correlated strongly with the percentage of naive T cells measured by flow cytometry. The CMV infection status of donors was not known, potentially confounding age-related changes in expanded clonotypes. Estimates of total diversity from one million sequenced T cells were regarded as lower bounds and underestimates. Compared with the aged group, the long-lived group had more naive CD4+ T cells, fewer expanded clones and increased TCR diversity, a pattern suggesting age selection. Observed TCR beta diversity per million T cells fell roughly linearly with age, and a significant reduction was already apparent by age roughly 41.

Trimming costs V 4 bases and J 4 bases, and their ends lie 18 bases apart. The germline V gene supplies CDR1 SGHRS and CDR2 YFSETQ. From its cysteine to its phenylalanine, the CDR3 spans 16 amino acids. The only DNA kept is the CDR3, 48 bases in frame from the first base. The 35 to 40 donors, aged about 6 to 95 years, were systemically healthy Caucasian individuals from Russia. Ten milliliters of peripheral blood were drawn from each donor into EDTA-treated Vacutainer tubes. PBMCs were isolated by Ficoll-Paque density-gradient centrifugation, with at least 6 million obtained per sample. Total RNA, at least 5 micrograms per sample, was extracted from PBMCs with Trizol reagent. Naive CD45RAhigh/CD27high T cell percentages were measured by flow cytometry on a PBMC aliquot from every donor. The method behind the library was 5' RACE. Reads for this sample came from an Illumina HiSeq 2500. A second PCR of about 7 to 12 cycles was run with a J-beta primer mix and a sample-barcoded 5' primer. A template-switch 5' adaptor carrying 12 random nucleotides introduced a unique molecular identifier onto each TCR beta cDNA molecule. Each sample yielded at least 2.5 million CDR3-containing paired-end reads. The Mint cDNA synthesis kit, primed by a TRBC-specific oligonucleotide, was used to synthesize first-strand cDNA from all RNA. Following uracil-DNA glycosylase treatment, all cDNA underwent a first 18-cycle PCR with the universal primers M1SS and BC2_uni_R. In the paper's pipeline: Normalization of each sample was performed by random selection of 1 million high-quality reads, each carrying a distinct molecular identifier. Reads with shared molecular identifiers were discarded instead of being binned into consensus sequences. MiTCR, run with a Q25 quality threshold and the strictest error-elimination algorithm, handled CDR3 identification, clonotype clustering and error correction. A nonparametric unseen species model using Euler transformation provided a lower-bound estimate of total TCR beta diversity. The public reads were reprocessed in TCRdb via fastp at Q25 and MiXCR, keeping in-frame beta chains. Every distinct CDR3 protein forms one entry, paired with its most common genes and DNA. The V and J calls, along with clone size, are taken from TCRdb and not from the paper's own processing. The sample has 650,000 to 700,000 distinct CDR3 sequences on record, 52% of them singletons. The ten largest clones take up 13% of the sample.

Sequenced material: blood. The clonotype originates from a woman aged 80 or over in good health. The chain employs TRBV5-1 and TRBJ2-1, with the D gene tentatively TRBD1 or TRBD2, based on 7 matching bases in each. The sequence in DNA is TGCGCCAGCAGCCCCCAGGGGGGGACAGTTTACAATGAGCAGTTCTTC. Translated, this gives CASSPQGGTVYNEQFF. Here the CDR3 is joined to the reference TRBV5-1 and TRBJ2-1 genes, and the full variable domain is: KAGVTQTPRYLIKTRGQQVTLSCSPISGHRSVSWYQQTPGQGLQFLFEYFSETQRNKGNFPGRFSGRQFSNSRSEMNVSTLELGDSALYLCASSPQGGTVYNEQFFGPGTRLTVL.